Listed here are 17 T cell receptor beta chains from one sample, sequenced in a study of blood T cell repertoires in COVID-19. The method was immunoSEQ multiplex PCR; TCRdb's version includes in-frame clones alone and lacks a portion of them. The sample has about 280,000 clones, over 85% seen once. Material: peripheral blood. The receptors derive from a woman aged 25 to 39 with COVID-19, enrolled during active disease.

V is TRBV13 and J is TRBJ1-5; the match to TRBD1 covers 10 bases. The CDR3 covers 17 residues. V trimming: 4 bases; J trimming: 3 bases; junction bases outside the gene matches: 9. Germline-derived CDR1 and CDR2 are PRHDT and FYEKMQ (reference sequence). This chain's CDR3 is CASSSLRDRGDNQPQHF. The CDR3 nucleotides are TGTGCCAGCAGCTCCCTACGGGACAGGGGTGACAATCAGCCCCAGCATTTT.

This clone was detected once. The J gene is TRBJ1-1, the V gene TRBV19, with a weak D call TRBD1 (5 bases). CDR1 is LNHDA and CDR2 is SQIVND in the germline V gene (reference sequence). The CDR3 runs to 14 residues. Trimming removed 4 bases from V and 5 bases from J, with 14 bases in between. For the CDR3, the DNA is TGTGCCAGTAGTACAGGGCTCAAGAGTACTGAAGCTTTCTTT. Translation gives CASSTGLKSTEAFF.

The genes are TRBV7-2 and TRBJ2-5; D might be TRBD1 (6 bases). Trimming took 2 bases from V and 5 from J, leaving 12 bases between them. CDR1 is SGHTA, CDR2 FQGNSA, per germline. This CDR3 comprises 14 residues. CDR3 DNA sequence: TGTGCCAGCAGCTTATCAGGGGATGGGGAGACCCAGTACTTC. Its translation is CASSLSGDGETQYF.

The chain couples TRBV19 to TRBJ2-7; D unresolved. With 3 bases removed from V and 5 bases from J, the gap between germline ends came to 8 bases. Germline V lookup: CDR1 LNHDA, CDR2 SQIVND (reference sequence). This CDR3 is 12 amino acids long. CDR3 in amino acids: CASSMNPDEQYF. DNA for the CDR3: TGTGCCAGTAGTATGAATCCGGACGAGCAGTACTTC.

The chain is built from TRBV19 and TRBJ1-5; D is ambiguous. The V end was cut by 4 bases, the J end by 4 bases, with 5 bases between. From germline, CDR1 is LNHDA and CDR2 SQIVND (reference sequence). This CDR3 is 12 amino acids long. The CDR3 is CASSTGNQPQHF. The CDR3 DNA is TGTGCCAGTAGTACGGGGAATCAGCCCCAGCATTTT. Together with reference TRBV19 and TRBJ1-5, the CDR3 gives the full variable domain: DGGITQSPKYLFRKEGQNVTLSCEQNLNHDAMYWYRQDPGQGLRLIYYSQIVNDFQKGDIAEGYSVSREKKESFPLTVTSAQKNPTAFYLCASSTGNQPQHFGDGTRLSIL.

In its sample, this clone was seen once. CDR3 DNA: TGTGCCAGCAGCGGAGGCGGACTAAACACCGGGGAGCTGTTTTTT. It translates to CASSGGGLNTGELFF. The chain links TRBV5-4 to TRBJ2-2; perhaps TRBD2 as D (6 bases). This CDR3 has 15 amino acids. Germline assignment: CDR1 SGHNT and CDR2 YYREEE (reference sequence). Trimming took off 4 bases at V and 2 bases at J, with 12 bases between the two ends.

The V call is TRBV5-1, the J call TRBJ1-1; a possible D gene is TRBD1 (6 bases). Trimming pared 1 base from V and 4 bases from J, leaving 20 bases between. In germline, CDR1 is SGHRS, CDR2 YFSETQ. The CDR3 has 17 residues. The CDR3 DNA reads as TGCGCCAGCAGCTTGACAGGGATTTTAGGGGTTGGCACTGAAGCTTTCTTT. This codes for CASSLTGILGVGTEAFF.

The CDR3 DNA reads as TGTGCCAGCAGTTACGACATGACAGGGAACTATGGCTACACCTTC. Amino acids: CASSYDMTGNYGYTF. The chain couples TRBV6-5 to TRBJ1-2; the match to TRBD1 covers 7 bases. CDR1 MNHEY and CDR2 SVGAGI come from the germline V gene. After removal of 2 bases from V and 2 bases from J, the junction contained 5 bases not matched to a gene. The length of the CDR3 is 15 residues.

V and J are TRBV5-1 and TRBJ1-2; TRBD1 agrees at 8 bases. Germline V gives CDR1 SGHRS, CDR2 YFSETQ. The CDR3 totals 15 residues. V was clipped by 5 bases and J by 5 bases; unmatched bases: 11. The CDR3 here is CASSVGTGLYYGYTF. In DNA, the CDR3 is TGCGCCAGCAGTGTCGGGACAGGCTTATATTATGGCTACACCTTC.

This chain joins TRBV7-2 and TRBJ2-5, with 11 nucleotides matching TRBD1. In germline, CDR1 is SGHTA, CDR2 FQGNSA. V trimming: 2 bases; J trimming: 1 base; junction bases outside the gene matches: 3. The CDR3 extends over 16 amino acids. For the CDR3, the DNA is TGTGCCAGCAGCTTATTAGGACAGGGGGCCCAAGAGACCCAGTACTTC. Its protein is CASSLLGQGAQETQYF.

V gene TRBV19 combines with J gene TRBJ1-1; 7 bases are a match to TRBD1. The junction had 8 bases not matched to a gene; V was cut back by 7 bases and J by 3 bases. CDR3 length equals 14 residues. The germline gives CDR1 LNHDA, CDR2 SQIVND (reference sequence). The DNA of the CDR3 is TGTGCCAGTACCCCAACAGGGGTCTACACTGAAGCTTTCTTT. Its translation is CASTPTGVYTEAFF. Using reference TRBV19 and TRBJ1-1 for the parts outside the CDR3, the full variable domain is DGGITQSPKYLFRKEGQNVTLSCEQNLNHDAMYWYRQDPGQGLRLIYYSQIVNDFQKGDIAEGYSVSREKKESFPLTVTSAQKNPTAFYLCASTPTGVYTEAFFGQGTRLTVV.

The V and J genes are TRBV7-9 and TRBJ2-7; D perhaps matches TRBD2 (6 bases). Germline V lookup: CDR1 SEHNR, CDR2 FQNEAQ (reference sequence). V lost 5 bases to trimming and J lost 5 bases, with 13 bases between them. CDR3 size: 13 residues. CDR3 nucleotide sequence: TGTGCCAGCAGCCCCGGAGGGGAGAACGAGCAGTACTTC. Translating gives CASSPGGENEQYF.

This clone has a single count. The DNA of the CDR3 is TGTGCCAGCAGTGGGGCGGACAGAATCACCCTATATGGCTACACCTTC. Translation: CASSGADRITLYGYTF. The J gene is TRBJ1-2, the V gene TRBV6-1; a weak D match, TRBD1 (6 bases). The germline V and J ends were trimmed by 4 bases and 5 bases, with 20 bases remaining between them. The CDR3 is 16 residues long. Germline V lookup: CDR1 MNHNS, CDR2 SASEGT.

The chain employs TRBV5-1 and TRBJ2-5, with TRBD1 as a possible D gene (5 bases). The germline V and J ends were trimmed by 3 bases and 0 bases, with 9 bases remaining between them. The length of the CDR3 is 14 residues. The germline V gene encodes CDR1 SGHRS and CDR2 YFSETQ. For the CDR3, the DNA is TGCGCCAGCAGCTCCAGGGTGTACCAAGAGACCCAGTACTTC. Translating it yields CASSSRVYQETQYF.

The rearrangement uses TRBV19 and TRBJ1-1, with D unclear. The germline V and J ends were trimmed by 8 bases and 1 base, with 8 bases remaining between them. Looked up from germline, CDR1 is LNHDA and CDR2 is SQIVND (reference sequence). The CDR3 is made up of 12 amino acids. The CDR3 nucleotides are TGTGCCAGTTCCCGTCCGAACACTGAAGCTTTCTTT. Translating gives CASSRPNTEAFF.

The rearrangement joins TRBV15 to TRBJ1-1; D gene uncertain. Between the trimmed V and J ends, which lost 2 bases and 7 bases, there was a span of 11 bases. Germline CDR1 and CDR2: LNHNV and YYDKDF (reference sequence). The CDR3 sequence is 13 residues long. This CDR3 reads CATSRFPPYEAFF. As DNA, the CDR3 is TGTGCCACCAGCAGATTCCCGCCCTATGAAGCTTTCTTT.

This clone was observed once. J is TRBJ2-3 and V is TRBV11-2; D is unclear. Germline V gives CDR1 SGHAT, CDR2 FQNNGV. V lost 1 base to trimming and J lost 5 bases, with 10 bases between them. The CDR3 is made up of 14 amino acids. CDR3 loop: CASSLVLRLDTQYF. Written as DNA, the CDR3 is TGTGCCAGCAGCTTAGTTCTTCGGTTAGATACGCAGTATTTT.